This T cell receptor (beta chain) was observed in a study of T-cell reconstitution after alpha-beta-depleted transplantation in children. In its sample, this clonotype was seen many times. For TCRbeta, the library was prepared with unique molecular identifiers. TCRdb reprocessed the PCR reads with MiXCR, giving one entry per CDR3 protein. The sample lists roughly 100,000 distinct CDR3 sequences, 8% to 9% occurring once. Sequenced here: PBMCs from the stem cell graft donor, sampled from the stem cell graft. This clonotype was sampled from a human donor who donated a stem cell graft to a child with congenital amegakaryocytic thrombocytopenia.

CDR3 sequence: CASSSGRQGYGYTF. The DNA of the CDR3 is TGTGCCAGCAGTTCCGGACGACAGGGGTATGGCTACACCTTC. V is TRBV12-3 or TRBV12-4 and J is TRBJ1-2; TRBD1 matches at 8 bases. V was pared by 4 bases and J by 5 bases, with 6 bases of the junction left unmatched. The CDR3 contains 14 residues.